The clone carrying this T cell receptor beta chain was detected only a few times. Its specificity is not known. These data come from a study of beta chain features in type 1 diabetes. Study-wide findings and caveats: Type 1 diabetes patients had VDJ junctions that carried fewer insertions and more deletions. Researchers report that Type 1 diabetes patients had moderately but significantly shorter TCRB CDR3s across all four CD4+ subsets.

cDNA synthesis used the whole RNA isolate, giving expressed TCRB sequences. This table comes from immunoSEQ multiplex PCR, and its TCRdb copy is limited to in-frame clones, with some not included. The sample shows roughly 730,000 clones, roughly 13% of them seen only once. This CDR3 is 16 amino acids long. Trimming cost V 3 bases and J 1 base; bases outside gene matches: 2. The germline V gene encodes CDR1 SGHTA and CDR2 FQGNSA. This sequence originates from a man aged 18 to 35 with type 1 diabetes. The chain links TRBV7-2 to TRBJ2-5, with 13 bases fitting TRBD2. Sample: naive CD4+ T cells from blood. CDR3 sequence: CASSFGLAGAQETQYF. The CDR3 DNA follows: TGTGCCAGCAGCTTTGGACTAGCGGGGGCCCAAGAGACCCAGTACTTC.